This T cell receptor (beta chain) was observed in a study of cytomegalovirus exposure and HLA in healthy donors. Study information: Out of 150 million to 200 million T cells, an earlier analysis found roughly 100 million unique TCR beta sequences in total. Whole-study results and caveats: Reports showed the classifier diagnosing cytomegalovirus status with high specificity and sensitivity. Among TCR beta chains, those listed as cytomegalovirus-associated numbered approximately 150.

Primers included in the PCR were 60 Vbeta and 13 Jbeta primers. Methods used by the authors: The authors later counted around 80 million unique TCR beta chains, around 9.9 million of them shared. This table comes from immunoSEQ multiplex PCR, and its TCRdb copy is limited to in-frame clones, with some not included. D and trimming come from the DNA, and the V and J calls and clone size come from that table. The top ten clones hold about 8.9% of a sample with more than 95,000 clones, more than 80% of them seen once. As regards this clone: Antigen: not known.

The CDR3 spans 18 residues. Germline V gene sequence: CDR1 MGHRA, CDR2 YSYEKL. V was clipped by 1 base and J by 6 bases, with 21 bases between them. The clonotype was recovered from a man aged 30-40 years in good health and CMV-seropositive. The sequencing sample was made of PBMCs. The rearrangement links TRBV4-1 to TRBJ2-2; tentative D call: TRBD2 (5 bases). The CDR3 reads CASSQAPWGAILPGELFF. The CDR3 DNA is TGCGCCAGCAGCCAAGCCCCTTGGGGAGCAATTCTGCCCGGGGAGCTGTTTTTT.